This T cell receptor beta chain originates from a study of blood T cell repertoires in COVID-19. Overall study: Material from acute and convalescent COVID-19 was sourced from the United States, Italy and Spain.

V was pared by 1 base and J by 6 bases, with 21 bases between. This CDR3 spans 16 amino acids. Germline V CDR1 and CDR2: GTSNPN, SVGIG (reference sequence). Under the authors' procedure: Amplification with reference gene primers provided the estimates of nucleated cell counts. The protocol was immunoSEQ multiplex PCR, while the TCRdb copy is restricted to in-frame clones and leaves out a portion. V, J and clone size are those of that table, while D and trimming were read from the DNA. Of about 260,000 clones detected, approximately 79% appear once; the ten largest clones hold around 4.1%. Participants were aged roughly 18 to 100 years from around 26 US areas. Cohort assignment relied on participant-reported clinical history.

The clonotype was recovered from a man aged 25-45 years with acute COVID-19. The sequencing input was PBMCs or T cells enriched from blood (not recorded which). J is TRBJ1-1 and V is TRBV30, with D maybe TRBD1 (6 bases). In nucleotides, the CDR3 is TGTGCCTGGAGTGACAAAAAAGGACAGTTTAACGCTGAAGCTTTCTTT. This sequence encodes CAWSDKKGQFNAEAFF. Looking up the rest from reference TRBV30 and TRBJ1-1 gives the full variable domain: SQTIHQWPATLVQPVGSPLSLECTVEGTSNPNLYWYRQAAGRGLQLLFYSVGIGQISSEVPQNLSASRPQDRQFILSSKKLLLSDSGFYLCAWSDKKGQFNAEAFFGQGTRLTVV.